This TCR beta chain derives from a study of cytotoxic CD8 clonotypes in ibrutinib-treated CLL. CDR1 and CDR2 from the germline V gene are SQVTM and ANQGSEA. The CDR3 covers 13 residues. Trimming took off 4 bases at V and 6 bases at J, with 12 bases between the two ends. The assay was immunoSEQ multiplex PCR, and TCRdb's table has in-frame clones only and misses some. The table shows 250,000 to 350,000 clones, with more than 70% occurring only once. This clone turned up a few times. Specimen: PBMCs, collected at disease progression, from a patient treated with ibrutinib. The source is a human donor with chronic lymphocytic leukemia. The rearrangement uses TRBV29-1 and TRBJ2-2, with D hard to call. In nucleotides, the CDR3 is TGCAGCGTTGTATTGGCTAGAGCCGGGGAGCTGTTTTTT. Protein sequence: CSVVLARAGELFF.